Presented here are 8 T cell receptor beta chains from one specimen sequenced in a study of blood T cells in healthy people across ages. The second PCR ran about 6 to 12 cycles with a sample-barcoded 5' primer and J-beta primers. MiXCR, run by TCRdb on the 5' RACE reads, gives a single entry per CDR3 protein. In the table there are about 900,000 distinct CDR3 sequences, 62% of which are singletons. The sequenced sample was blood. These receptors originate from a man in his thirties or forties in good health.

The rearrangement joins TRBV28 to TRBJ1-5; no definite D call. There are 14 residues in the CDR3. CDR1 is MDHEN, CDR2 SYDVKM, per germline. The germline V and J ends were trimmed by 7 bases and 3 bases, with 13 bases remaining between them. Here the CDR3 reads CASISRSPNQPQHF. CDR3 nucleotides: TGTGCCAGCATCAGTAGGAGCCCCAATCAGCCCCAGCATTTT.

The chain employs TRBV28 and TRBJ2-7; tentatively, D is TRBD2 (6 bases). Germline V lookup: CDR1 MDHEN, CDR2 SYDVKM. The CDR3 consists of 14 residues. V was clipped by 1 base and J by 6 bases, with 13 bases between them. CDR3 sequence: CASSLLGGGVEQYF. The CDR3 coding sequence is TGTGCCAGCAGTTTATTAGGCGGCGGGGTCGAGCAGTACTTC.

The rearrangement uses TRBV6-1 and TRBJ2-7, with 7 bases aligning to TRBD1. CDR3 size: 14 residues. V lost 6 bases and J lost 4; bases outside the gene matches: 9. Germline-derived CDR1 and CDR2 are MNHNS and SASEGT. The CDR3 reads CASRAEDRFYEQYF. CDR3 sequence (DNA): TGTGCCAGCAGGGCCGAGGACAGGTTTTACGAGCAGTACTTC.

This sequence joins TRBV28 and TRBJ1-5; a weak D match, TRBD1 (5 bases). This CDR3 is 14 amino acids long. Germline CDR1 and CDR2: MDHEN and SYDVKM. V shed 5 bases and J shed 6 bases, with 14 bases lying between them. The CDR3 sequence is CASSPYRLGQPQHF. The CDR3 region has the DNA TGTGCCAGCAGTCCCTACAGGTTAGGTCAGCCCCAGCATTTT.

This sequence joins TRBV6-5 and TRBJ2-5; maybe TRBD2 (5 bases). The CDR3 consists of 14 residues. V was pared by 2 bases and J by 6 bases, with 13 bases between. CDR1 MNHEY and CDR2 SVGAGI come from the germline V gene. The CDR3 protein is CASSYENTGKTQYF. The CDR3, as DNA: TGTGCCAGCAGTTACGAAAATACCGGGAAGACCCAGTACTTC.

The V call is TRBV5-1, the J call TRBJ1-2, with D perhaps matching TRBD1 (5 bases). The germline gives CDR1 SGHRS, CDR2 YFSETQ. Trimming stripped 3 bases from V and 4 bases from J, with 16 bases between. The CDR3 loop spans 15 amino acids. DNA of the CDR3: TGCGCCAGCAGCTCAGGGACCGTCCAAGGCTATGGCTACACCTTC. It encodes CASSSGTVQGYGYTF.

V gene TRBV9 combines with J gene TRBJ2-5, with 12 positions matching TRBD2. The germline gives CDR1 SGDLS, CDR2 YYNGEE. J gave up 5 bases and V 4 bases, and 6 bases lay outside the gene matches. This CDR3 is 15 amino acids long. Here the CDR3 DNA reads TGTGCCAGCAGCAACCTAGCGGGGGGGCGGGAGACCCAGTACTTC. This translates into CASSNLAGGRETQYF.

The genes are TRBV4-3 and TRBJ2-4, with 8 bases lining up with TRBD1. Trimming removed 4 bases from V and 10 bases from J; junction bases left unmatched: 12. The CDR3 totals 15 residues. The germline V gene encodes CDR1 LGHNA and CDR2 YSLEER. CDR3 sequence (DNA): TGCGCCAGCAGCCTGCGCAGGACAGGGTCACGTATTCAGTACTTC. This encodes CASSLRRTGSRIQYF.